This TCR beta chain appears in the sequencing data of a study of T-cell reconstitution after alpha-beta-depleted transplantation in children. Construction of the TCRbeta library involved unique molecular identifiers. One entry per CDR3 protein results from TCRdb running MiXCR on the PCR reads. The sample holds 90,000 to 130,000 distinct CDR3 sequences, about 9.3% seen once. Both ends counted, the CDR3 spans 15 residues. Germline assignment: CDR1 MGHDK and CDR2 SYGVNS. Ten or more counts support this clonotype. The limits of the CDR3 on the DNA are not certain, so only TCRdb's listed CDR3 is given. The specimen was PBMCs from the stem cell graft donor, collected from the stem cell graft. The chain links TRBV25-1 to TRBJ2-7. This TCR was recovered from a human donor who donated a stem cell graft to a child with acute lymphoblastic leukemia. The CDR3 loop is CASSTSDGYSYEQYF.